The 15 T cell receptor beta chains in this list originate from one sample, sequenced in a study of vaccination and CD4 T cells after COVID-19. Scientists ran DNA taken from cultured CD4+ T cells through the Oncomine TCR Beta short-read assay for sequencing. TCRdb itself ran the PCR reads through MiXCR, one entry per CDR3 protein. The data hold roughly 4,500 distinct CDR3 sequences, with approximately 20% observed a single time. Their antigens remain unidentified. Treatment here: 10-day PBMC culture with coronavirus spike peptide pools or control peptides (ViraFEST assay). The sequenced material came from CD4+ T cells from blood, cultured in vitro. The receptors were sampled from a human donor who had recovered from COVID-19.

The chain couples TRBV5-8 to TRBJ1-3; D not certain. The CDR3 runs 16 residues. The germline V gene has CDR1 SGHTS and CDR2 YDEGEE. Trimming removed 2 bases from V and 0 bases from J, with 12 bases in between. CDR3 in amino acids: CASSFGLTASGNTIYF. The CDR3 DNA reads TGTGCCAGCAGCTTCGGACTGACTGCCTCTGGAAACACCATATATTTT.

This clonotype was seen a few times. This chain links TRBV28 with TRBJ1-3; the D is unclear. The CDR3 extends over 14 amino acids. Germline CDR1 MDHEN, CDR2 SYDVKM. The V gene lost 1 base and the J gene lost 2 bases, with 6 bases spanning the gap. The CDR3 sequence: CASSLSGTGNTIYF. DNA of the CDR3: TGTGCCAGCAGTTTATCCGGGACTGGAAACACCATATATTTT.

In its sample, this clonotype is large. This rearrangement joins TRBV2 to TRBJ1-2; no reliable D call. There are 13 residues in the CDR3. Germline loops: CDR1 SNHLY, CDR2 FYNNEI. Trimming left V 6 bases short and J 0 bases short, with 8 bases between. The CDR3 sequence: CASRDGANYGYTF. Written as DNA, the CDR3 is TGTGCCAGCAGGGACGGAGCTAACTATGGCTACACCTTC.

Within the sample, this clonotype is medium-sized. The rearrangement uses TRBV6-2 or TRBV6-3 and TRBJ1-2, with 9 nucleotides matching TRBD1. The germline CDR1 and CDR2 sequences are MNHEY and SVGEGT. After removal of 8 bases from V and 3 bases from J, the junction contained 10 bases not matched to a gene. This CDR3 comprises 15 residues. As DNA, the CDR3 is TGTGCCAGCGGTTCCCGGGACAGGGCCCACTATGGCTACACCTTC. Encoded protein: CASGSRDRAHYGYTF.

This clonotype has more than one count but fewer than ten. The CDR3 loop is CASSRGSGTGELFF. The CDR3, as DNA: TGCGCCAGCAGTCGGGGGTCGGGCACCGGGGAGCTGTTTTTT. The chain uses TRBV10-1 and TRBJ2-2; possible D gene TRBD2, 6 bases. Trimming removed 5 bases at V and 4 bases at J, with 11 bases between. CDR3 length: 14 residues. Looked up from germline, CDR1 is WNHNN and CDR2 is SYGVQD (reference sequence).

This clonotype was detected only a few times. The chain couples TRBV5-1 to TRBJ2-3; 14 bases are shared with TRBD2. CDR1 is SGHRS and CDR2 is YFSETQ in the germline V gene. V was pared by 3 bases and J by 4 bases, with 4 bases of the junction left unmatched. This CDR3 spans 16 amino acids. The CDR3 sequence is CASSYLTSGGADTQYF. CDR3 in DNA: TGCGCCAGCAGCTACCTGACTAGCGGGGGGGCAGATACGCAGTATTTT. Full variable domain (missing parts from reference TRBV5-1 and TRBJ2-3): KAGVTQTPRYLIKTRGQQVTLSCSPISGHRSVSWYQQTPGQGLQFLFEYFSETQRNKGNFPGRFSGRQFSNSRSEMNVSTLELGDSALYLCASSYLTSGGADTQYFGPGTRLTVL.

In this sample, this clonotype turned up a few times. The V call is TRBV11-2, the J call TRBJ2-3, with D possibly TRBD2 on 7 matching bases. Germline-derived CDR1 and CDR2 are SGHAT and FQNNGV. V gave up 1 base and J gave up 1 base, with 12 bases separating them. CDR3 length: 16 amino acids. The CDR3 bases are TGTGCCAGCAGCTTAGGGGCGGGGGCTCGCACAGATACGCAGTATTTT. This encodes CASSLGAGARTDTQYF.

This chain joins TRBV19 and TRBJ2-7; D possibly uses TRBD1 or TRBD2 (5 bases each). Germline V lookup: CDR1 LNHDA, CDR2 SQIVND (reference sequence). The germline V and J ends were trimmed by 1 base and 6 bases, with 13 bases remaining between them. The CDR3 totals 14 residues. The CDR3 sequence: CASSIVGGTREQYF. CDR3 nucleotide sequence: TGTGCCAGTAGTATAGTTGGGGGTACCCGCGAGCAGTACTTC.

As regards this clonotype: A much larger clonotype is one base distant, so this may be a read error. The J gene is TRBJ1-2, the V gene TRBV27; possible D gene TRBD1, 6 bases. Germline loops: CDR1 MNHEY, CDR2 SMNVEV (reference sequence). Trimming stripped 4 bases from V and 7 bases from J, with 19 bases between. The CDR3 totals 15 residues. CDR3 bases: TGTGCCAGCAGTTCGTACAGGGAGGGGTCCGGTGGCTACACCTTC. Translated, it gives CASSSYREGSGGYTF.

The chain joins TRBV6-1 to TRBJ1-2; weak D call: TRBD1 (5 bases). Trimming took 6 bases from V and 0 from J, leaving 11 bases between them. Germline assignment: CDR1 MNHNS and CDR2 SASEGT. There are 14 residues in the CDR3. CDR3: CASSRWGANYGYTF. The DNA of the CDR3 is TGTGCCAGCAGCCGTTGGGGGGCTAACTATGGCTACACCTTC.

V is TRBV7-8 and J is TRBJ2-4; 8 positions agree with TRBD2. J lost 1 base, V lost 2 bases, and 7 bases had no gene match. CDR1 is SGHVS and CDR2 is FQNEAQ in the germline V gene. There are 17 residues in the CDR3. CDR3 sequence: CASSLKAGGLAKNIQYF. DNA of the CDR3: TGTGCCAGCAGCTTAAAGGCGGGGGGCCTGGCCAAAAACATTCAGTACTTC.

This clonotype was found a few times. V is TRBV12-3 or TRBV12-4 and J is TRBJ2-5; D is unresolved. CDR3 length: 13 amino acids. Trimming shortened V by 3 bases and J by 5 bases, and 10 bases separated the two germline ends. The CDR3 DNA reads TGTGCCAGCAGTTTTGGTAGTTGGGAGACCCAGTACTTC. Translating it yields CASSFGSWETQYF.

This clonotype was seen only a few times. In nucleotides, the CDR3 is TGTGCCAGCAGTCCTCGTGGCGGGATGAACACTGAAGCTTTCTTT. This sequence encodes CASSPRGGMNTEAFF. The chain has TRBV6-1 and TRBJ1-1, with unresolved D. V lost 5 bases, J lost 0 bases, and 13 bases lay in between. The germline CDR1 and CDR2 sequences are MNHNS and SASEGT. The CDR3 is 15 amino acids.

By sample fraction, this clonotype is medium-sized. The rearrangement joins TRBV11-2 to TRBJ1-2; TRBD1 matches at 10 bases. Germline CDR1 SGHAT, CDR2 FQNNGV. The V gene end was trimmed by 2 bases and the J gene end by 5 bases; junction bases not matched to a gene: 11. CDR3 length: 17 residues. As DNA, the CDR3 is TGTGCCAGCAGCTTACGTAGGGGGGACAGGGGATCGTATGGCTACACCTTC. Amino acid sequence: CASSLRRGDRGSYGYTF.

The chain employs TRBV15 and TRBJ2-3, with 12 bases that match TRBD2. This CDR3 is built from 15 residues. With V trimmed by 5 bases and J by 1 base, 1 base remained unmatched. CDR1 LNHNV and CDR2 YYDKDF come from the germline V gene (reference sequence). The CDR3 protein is CATSRTSGGTDTQYF. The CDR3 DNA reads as TGTGCCACCAGCCGGACTAGCGGGGGCACAGATACGCAGTATTTT.